The clone carrying this TCR beta chain was picked up many times. Using RNA transcripts as the source, TCR beta CDR3 regions were amplified. In the first-round RT-PCR of the TCR CDR3, the HTBI primer set was used. TCRdb reprocessed the multiplex PCR reads with MiXCR, giving one entry per CDR3 protein. Among hundreds of thousands of distinct CDR3 sequences listed, under 15% were seen once. The data derive from a study of T cells in Graves' hyperthyroidism and ophthalmopathy. About the research overall: Peripheral blood samples were taken at initial diagnosis, prior to any treatment.

The V and J ends lost 5 bases and 0 bases respectively, with 7 bases between them. This CDR3 region has 13 residues. Germline CDR1 and CDR2: SEHNR and FQNEAQ (reference sequence). PBMCs were collected from an approximately 9.3 ml volume of fresh peripheral blood. The sequenced sample consisted of blood. The source of this sequence is a woman between 18 and 29 years old with Graves' hyperthyroidism. V and J are TRBV7-9 and TRBJ1-2; D uncertain. Here the CDR3 reads CASSRPANYGYTF. In DNA, the CDR3 is TGTGCCAGCAGCCGGCCAGCTAACTATGGCTACACCTTC.